Listed here are 13 T cell receptor beta chains from one sample, sequenced in a study of blood T cells in healthy people across ages. Then a second PCR, running roughly 7 to 11 cycles, was carried out with a sample-barcoded 5' primer and a J-beta primer mix. TCRdb ran MiXCR on the 5' RACE reads and lists one entry per CDR3 protein. The profile shows fewer than 1,000,000 distinct CDR3 sequences, 44% of them singletons. What was sequenced was blood. The receptors derive from a man aged 60 to 75 in good health.

The V gene is TRBV15, the J gene TRBJ1-5, with 10 bases aligning to TRBD1. V was pared by 0 bases and J by 5 bases, with 7 bases of the junction left unmatched. The CDR3 totals 17 residues. Looked up from germline, CDR1 is LNHNV and CDR2 is YYDKDF (reference sequence). The CDR3 DNA reads as TGTGCCACCAGCAGAGATTCCGGACAGGGGGGACATCAGCCCCAGCATTTT. Amino acids: CATSRDSGQGGHQPQHF.

The chain is built from TRBV29-1 and TRBJ2-1; TRBD2 is a possible D gene (6 bases). The J call may not be correct, given that the DNA end is closer to TRBJ2-7. The germline gives CDR1 SQVTM, CDR2 ANQGSEA. This CDR3 is built from 14 residues. The CDR3 reads CSVGGGSSYNEQYF. CDR3 sequence (DNA): TGCAGCGTTGGTGGGGGGAGCTCCTACAATGAGCAGTACTTC.

The chain links TRBV6-2 or TRBV6-3 to TRBJ1-2; 7 positions agree with TRBD1. This CDR3 spans 14 amino acids. The junction had 7 bases not matched to a gene; V was cut back by 5 bases and J by 4 bases. Germline values: CDR1 MNHEY, CDR2 SVGEGT. The CDR3 DNA follows: TGTGCCAGCAGTCGAGGACAGGCGGTCTATGGCTACACCTTC. It encodes CASSRGQAVYGYTF.

The chain couples TRBV29-1 to TRBJ2-1; D is undetermined. Trimming removed 2 bases at V and 0 bases at J, with 5 bases between. The CDR3 is 13 residues long. Germline V CDR1 and CDR2: SQVTM, ANQGSEA. CDR3 in amino acids: CSVEKGSYNEQFF. The CDR3 nucleotides are TGCAGCGTTGAAAAGGGCTCCTACAATGAGCAGTTCTTC.

This clonotype was found a few times. This chain uses TRBV30 with TRBJ1-2; D is uncertain. Germline-derived CDR1 and CDR2 are GTSNPN and SVGIG (reference sequence). Trimming took 0 bases from V and 8 from J, leaving 13 bases between them. The CDR3 length is 13 residues. DNA for the CDR3: TGTGCCTGGAGTGTAGTGTGGGCCTGGGGCTACACCTTC. Translation gives CAWSVVWAWGYTF.

This clonotype was observed a handful of times. The chain joins TRBV14 to TRBJ2-5, with 9 bases that match TRBD2. The V gene end was trimmed by 4 bases and the J gene end by 4 bases; junction bases not matched to a gene: 7. Germline CDR1 and CDR2: SGHDN and FVKESK. The CDR3 spans 15 residues. CDR3 protein: CASSLGTSFGETQYF. The CDR3 DNA reads TGTGCCAGCAGCCTTGGGACTAGCTTCGGAGAGACCCAGTACTTC.

In its sample, this clonotype was seen a few times. In DNA form, the CDR3 reads TGCGCCAGCAGCTTCGGCGGGGAGTACAATGAGCAGTTCTTC. Translation: CASSFGGEYNEQFF. V usage is TRBV5-1 and J usage is TRBJ2-1; tentative D call: TRBD2 (6 bases). In germline, CDR1 is SGHRS, CDR2 YFSETQ. The CDR3 runs to 14 residues. V dropped 2 bases and J dropped 4 bases, with 10 bases sitting between them.

In this sample, this clonotype turned up a few times. The CDR3 DNA sequence: TGTGCCAGCAGCCCCCTCCCCCAGGTGTCAACTAGCGAGCAGTACTTC. This translates into CASSPLPQVSTSEQYF. This chain uses TRBV7-6 with TRBJ2-7, with D possibly being TRBD2 (5 bases). Germline V lookup: CDR1 SGHVS, CDR2 FNYEAQ. The CDR3 is 16 residues long. Trimming removed 5 bases at V and 6 bases at J, with 23 bases between.

In the case of this clonotype: One end of the junction fails to match germline, which may point to a read error. The chain links TRBV5-1 to TRBJ2-1; D is unresolved. The CDR3 has 15 amino acids. CDR1 and CDR2 (germline): SGHRS, YFSETQ. CDR3 nucleotide sequence: TGCGCCAGCAGCTCCGCAGTGGGCTCCTACGATGAGCAGTTCTTC. Protein: CASSSAVGSYDEQFF.

The chain joins TRBV6-6 to TRBJ1-2; D gene uncertain. Deletions cut 3 bases from V and 8 bases from J, with 10 bases between. The CDR3 is made up of 12 amino acids. The germline V gene encodes CDR1 MNHNY and CDR2 SVGAGI (reference sequence). The CDR3, as DNA: TGTGCCAGCAGTTATAGGGAAGGAGGCTACACCTTC. This gives the protein CASSYREGGYTF.

The chain uses TRBV5-5 and TRBJ1-2, with 7 bases fitting TRBD1. V lost 2 bases and J lost 8; bases outside the gene matches: 18. The CDR3 sequence is 17 residues long. CDR1 SGHKS and CDR2 YYEKEE come from the germline V gene (reference sequence). CDR3 sequence reads: CASSFSHERGRTVGYTF. The CDR3 DNA reads TGTGCCAGCAGCTTCTCCCACGAAAGGGGGCGCACGGTCGGCTACACCTTC. The full variable domain, completed using reference TRBV5-5 and TRBJ1-2, is DAGVTQSPTHLIKTRGQQVTLRCSPISGHKSVSWYQQVLGQGPQFIFQYYEKEERGRGNFPDRFSARQFPNYSSELNVNALLLGDSALYLCASSFSHERGRTVGYTFGSGTRLTVV.

This clonotype was recorded a few times. The rearrangement uses TRBV11-2 and TRBJ2-3; 9 bases fit TRBD1. V was clipped by 2 bases and J by 6 bases; unmatched bases: 15. Germline assignment: CDR1 SGHAT and CDR2 FQNNGV. This CDR3 contains 18 residues. The CDR3 sequence is CASSLLPDRGGGGDTQYF. For the CDR3, the DNA is TGTGCCAGCAGCTTACTTCCGGACAGGGGCGGGGGAGGTGATACGCAGTATTTT. Filled out from reference TRBV11-2 and TRBJ2-3, the complete variable domain reads EAGVAQSPRYKIIEKRQSVAFWCNPISGHATLYWYQQILGQGPKLLIQFQNNGVVDDSQLPKDRFSAERLKGVDSTLKIQPAKLEDSAVYLCASSLLPDRGGGGDTQYFGPGTRLTVL.

Only a few counts were recorded for this clonotype. The V and J genes are TRBV29-1 and TRBJ2-3; the D gene could be TRBD1 or TRBD2 (5 bases each). The V end was cut by 7 bases, the J end by 6 bases, with 11 bases between. Germline V gives CDR1 SQVTM, CDR2 ANQGSEA. This CDR3 has 11 amino acids. The CDR3 DNA is TGCAGCGGAGGGACCGCCGATACGCAGTATTTT. Its protein product is CSGGTADTQYF.